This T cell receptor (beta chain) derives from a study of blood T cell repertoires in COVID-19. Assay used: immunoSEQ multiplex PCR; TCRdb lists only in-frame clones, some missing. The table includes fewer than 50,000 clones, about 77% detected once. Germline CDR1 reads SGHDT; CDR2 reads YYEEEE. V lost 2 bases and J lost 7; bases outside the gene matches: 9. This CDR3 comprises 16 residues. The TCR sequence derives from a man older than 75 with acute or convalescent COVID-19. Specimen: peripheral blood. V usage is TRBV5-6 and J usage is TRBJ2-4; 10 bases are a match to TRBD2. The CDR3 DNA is TGTGCCAGCAGCTTCGGTACTAGCGGGGTGAGGAACATTCAGTACTTC. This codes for CASSFGTSGVRNIQYF.